The entry that follows covers one TCR beta chain sequence. This sample is drawn from a study of OX40 agonist ivuxolimab in advanced cancers. The CDR3 spans 15 residues. V lost 1 base and J lost 5, with 12 bases in between. Germline V gene data show CDR1 as LGHNA and CDR2 as YNFKEQ. Generated by immunoSEQ multiplex PCR, the TCRdb table keeps only in-frame clones and is missing some. The sample holds 30,000 to 40,000 clones; 80% to 95% are singletons and the top ten take under 25%. This receptor was taken from an adult with an advanced solid tumor such as melanoma, head and neck, liver or kidney cancer. The chain recombines TRBV4-2 with TRBJ1-5; tentatively, D is TRBD1 (6 bases). Sequences were derived from CD4+ or CD8+ T cells sorted from blood, sampled in a trial of the OX40 agonist ivuxolimab. In DNA form, the CDR3 reads TGTGCCAGCAGCCAAGTCGCGGACAGCCATCAGCCCCAGCATTTT. It is translated as CASSQVADSHQPQHF.